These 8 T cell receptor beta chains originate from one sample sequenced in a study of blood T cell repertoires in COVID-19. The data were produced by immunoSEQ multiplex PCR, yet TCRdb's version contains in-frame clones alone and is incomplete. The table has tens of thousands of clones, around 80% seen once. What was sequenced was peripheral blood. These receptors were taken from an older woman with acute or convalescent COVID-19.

The CDR3 is CAWSGTGVFSGNTIYF. CDR3 DNA sequence: TGTGCCTGGAGTGGGACAGGGGTCTTCTCTGGAAACACCATATATTTT. The chain is built from TRBV30 and TRBJ1-3; 9 bases line up with TRBD1. The germline CDR1 and CDR2 sequences are GTSNPN and SVGIG (reference sequence). The V gene end was trimmed by 1 base and the J gene end by 0 bases; junction bases not matched to a gene: 4. This CDR3 has 16 residues.

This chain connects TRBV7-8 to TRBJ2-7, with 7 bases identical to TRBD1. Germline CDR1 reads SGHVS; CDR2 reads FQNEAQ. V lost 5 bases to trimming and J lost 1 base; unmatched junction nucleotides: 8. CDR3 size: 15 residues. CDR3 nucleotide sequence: TGTGCCAGCAGCCTCCGGGACAGAAGGTCCTACGAGCAGTACTTC. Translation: CASSLRDRRSYEQYF.

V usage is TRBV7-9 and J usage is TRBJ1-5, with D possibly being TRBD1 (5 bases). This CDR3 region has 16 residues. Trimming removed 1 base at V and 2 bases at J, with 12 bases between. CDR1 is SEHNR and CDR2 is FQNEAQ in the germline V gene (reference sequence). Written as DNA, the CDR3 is TGTGCCAGCAGCTTAGAGGGTCTAGGGGGCAATCAGCCCCAGCATTTT. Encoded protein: CASSLEGLGGNQPQHF.

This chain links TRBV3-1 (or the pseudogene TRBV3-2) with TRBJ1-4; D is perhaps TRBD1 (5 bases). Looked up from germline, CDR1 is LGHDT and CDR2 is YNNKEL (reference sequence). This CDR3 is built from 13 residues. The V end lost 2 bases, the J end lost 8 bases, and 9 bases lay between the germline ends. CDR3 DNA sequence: TGTGCCAGCAGCCAATCACAGGTGGAAAAACTGTTTTTT. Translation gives CASSQSQVEKLFF.

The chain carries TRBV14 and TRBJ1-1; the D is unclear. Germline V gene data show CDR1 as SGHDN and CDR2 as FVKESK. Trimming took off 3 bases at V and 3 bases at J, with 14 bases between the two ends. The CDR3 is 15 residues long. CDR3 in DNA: TGTGCCAGCAGCCATGGAGACCGGCTATACACTGAAGCTTTCTTT. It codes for CASSHGDRLYTEAFF.

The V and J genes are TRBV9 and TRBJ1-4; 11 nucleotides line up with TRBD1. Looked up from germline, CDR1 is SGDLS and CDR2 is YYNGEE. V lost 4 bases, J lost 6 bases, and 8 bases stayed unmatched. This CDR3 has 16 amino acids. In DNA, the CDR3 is TGTGCCAGCAGCACCCCCCGGGGACAGGGGGATGAAAAACTGTTTTTT. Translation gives CASSTPRGQGDEKLFF.

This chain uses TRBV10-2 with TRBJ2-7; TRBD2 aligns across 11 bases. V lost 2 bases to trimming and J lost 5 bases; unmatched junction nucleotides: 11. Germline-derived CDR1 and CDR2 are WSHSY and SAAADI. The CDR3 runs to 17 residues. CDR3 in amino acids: CASSEGLAGGLGNEQYF. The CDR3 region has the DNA TGCGCCAGCAGTGAGGGGCTAGCGGGGGGCCTCGGGAACGAGCAGTACTTC.

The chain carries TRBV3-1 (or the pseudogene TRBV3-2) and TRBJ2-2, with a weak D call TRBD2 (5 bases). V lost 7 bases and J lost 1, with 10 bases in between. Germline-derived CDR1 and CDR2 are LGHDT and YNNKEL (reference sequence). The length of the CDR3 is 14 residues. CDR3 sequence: CASTHGKNTGELFF. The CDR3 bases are TGTGCCAGCACCCACGGGAAGAACACCGGGGAGCTGTTTTTT.